The present entry profiles one TCR beta chain with its context. The entry originates in a study of cytomegalovirus exposure and HLA in healthy donors. It was with 60 Vbeta and 13 Jbeta primers that the PCR ran. TCRdb's table, derived via immunoSEQ multiplex PCR, lists solely in-frame clones and lacks some. The table has about 98,000 clones, 55% to 75% seen once; the top ten hold roughly 2.5%. Germline V gene lookup returns CDR1 SGHDN and CDR2 FVKESK. The CDR3 is made up of 14 amino acids. With V trimmed by 6 bases and J by 6 bases, 6 bases remained unmatched. The sequence derives from a man aged 50-59 years in good health and CMV-seronegative. The sample taken for sequencing was PBMCs. The V and J genes are TRBV14 and TRBJ2-7; 12 nucleotides align to TRBD2. The CDR3 protein is CASRKLAGGGEQYF. CDR3 DNA: TGTGCCAGCAGGAAACTAGCGGGAGGCGGCGAGCAGTACTTC.